This T cell receptor beta chain emerged from a study of T cell responses to AZD1222 COVID-19 vaccine. Details on this clone: As yet, its antigen is unknown.

The CDR3 runs to 13 residues. Trimming removed 2 bases from V and 8 bases from J, with 12 bases in between. The germline gives CDR1 MNHNS, CDR2 SASEGT. Findings and caveats of the study: Regions left unmutated in variants are reportedly the target of nearly half of spike-specific TCRs.

Sequencing used immunoSEQ multiplex PCR; TCRdb keeps in-frame clones, though not all of them. Here the sample spans about 150,000 clones, roughly nine tenths being singletons. This material consisted of peripheral blood, taken after recovery from COVID-19. This clonotype originated in an adult who had recovered from COVID-19. The J gene is TRBJ1-1, the V gene TRBV6-1; D is uncertain. The CDR3 bases are TGTGCCAGCAGTGAATTCGGTTTTTTGGAAGCTTTCTTT. Protein product: CASSEFGFLEAFF.